The 21 T cell receptor beta chains below were found in one sample sequenced in a study of shared clonotypes between healthy human individuals. Assay used: immunoSEQ multiplex PCR; TCRdb lists only in-frame clones, some missing. The table shows more than 2 million clones, with just under 95% occurring only once. As defined, naive CD8 cells were CD45RO-negative and positively selected for CCR7, with terminally differentiated effector memory CD45RA+ cells excluded. Sequenced material: naive CD8+ T cells sorted from blood. Every receptor here comes from a man younger than 35 in good health.

Note on this clone: The junction does not match germline at one end; this may be a read error. J is TRBJ2-3 and V is TRBV7-7; weak D call: TRBD1 (5 bases). The CDR3 contains 15 residues. Germline V gives CDR1 SSHAT, CDR2 FNYEAQ (reference sequence). The CDR3 DNA sequence: TGTGCTAGCAGCTTGGCGGCAGGGTACACAGATACGCAGTATTTT. It specifies CASSLAAGYTDTQYF. Full variable domain (rest looked up from reference TRBV7-7 and TRBJ2-3): GAGVSQSPRYKVTKRGQDVTLRCDPISSHATLYWYQQALGQGPEFLTYFNYEAQPDKSGLPSDRFSAERPEGSISTLTIQRTEQRDSAMYRCASSLAAGYTDTQYFGPGTRLTVL.

For this clone: The sample carries other DNA sequences with the same CDR3. The rearrangement uses TRBV7-9 and TRBJ2-1; D not resolved. Germline V gives CDR1 SEHNR, CDR2 FQNEAQ (reference sequence). This CDR3 region has 15 residues. Trimming removed 2 bases from V and 0 bases from J, with 8 bases in between. CDR3 nucleotide sequence: TGTGCCAGCAGCTTACCAGGCAGCTCCTACAATGAGCAGTTCTTC. As protein: CASSLPGSSYNEQFF.

The chain is built from TRBV7-6 and TRBJ2-3, with D uncertain. The germline V and J ends were trimmed by 2 bases and 2 bases, with 8 bases remaining between them. Germline V CDR1 and CDR2: SGHVS, FNYEAQ. This CDR3 is built from 14 residues. The CDR3 coding sequence is TGTGCCAGCAGCTTAAATCATCTCACAGATACGCAGTATTTT. This sequence encodes CASSLNHLTDTQYF.

The CDR3 bases are TGTGCCAGCAGCTTGGGACAGGGTAGCGAGTACGAGCAGTACTTC. Encoded protein: CASSLGQGSEYEQYF. The rearrangement uses TRBV5-4 and TRBJ2-7, with TRBD1 identical over 7 bases. The length of the CDR3 is 15 residues. Looked up from germline, CDR1 is SGHNT and CDR2 is YYREEE (reference sequence). V gave up 0 bases and J gave up 4 bases; unmatched junction bases: 7.

Points on this clone: The sample has other DNA sequences that encode this CDR3 too. V and J are TRBV11-2 and TRBJ2-7; the D is unclear. Germline lookup yields CDR1 SGHAT and CDR2 FQNNGV. The CDR3 has 13 residues. V lost 1 base, J lost 3 bases, and 7 bases lay in between. The CDR3 loop reads CASSLAQDYEQYF. Written as DNA, the CDR3 is TGTGCCAGCAGCTTAGCCCAGGACTACGAGCAGTACTTC.

The genes are TRBV7-9 and TRBJ1-1; D gene ambiguous. Trimming took 4 bases from V and 4 from J, leaving 16 bases between them. CDR3 length: 15 amino acids. Germline CDR1 and CDR2: SEHNR and FQNEAQ (reference sequence). CDR3 in amino acids: CASSWLSDGGTEAFF. The CDR3 DNA follows: TGTGCCAGCAGCTGGCTCAGTGACGGAGGCACTGAAGCTTTCTTT. Full variable domain (rest looked up from reference TRBV7-9 and TRBJ1-1): DTGVSQNPRHKITKRGQNVTFRCDPISEHNRLYWYRQTLGQGPEFLTYFQNEAQLEKSRLLSDRFSAERPKGSFSTLEIQRTEQGDSAMYLCASSWLSDGGTEAFFGQGTRLTVV.

The chain couples TRBV2 to TRBJ2-3, with 11 positions matching TRBD2. The CDR3 contains 16 residues. CDR1 is SNHLY and CDR2 is FYNNEI in the germline V gene. V lost 5 bases, J lost 5 bases, and 9 bases stayed unmatched. The CDR3 DNA is TGTGCCAGCAGTAATCTAGCGGGGGGCCGGGGAGATACGCAGTATTTT. Translated, it gives CASSNLAGGRGDTQYF.

The CDR3 DNA sequence: TGTGCCAGCAGTTTAAAAGGGTTCTATAGCAATGAGCAGTTCTTC. The encoded protein is CASSLKGFYSNEQFF. This chain links TRBV27 with TRBJ2-1; D remains ambiguous. V was pared by 2 bases and J by 6 bases, with 14 bases between. The CDR3 sequence is 15 residues long. CDR1 is MNHEY, CDR2 SMNVEV, per germline (reference sequence).

The V and J genes are TRBV2 and TRBJ1-1; D not resolved. The CDR3 is 11 amino acids. V was shortened by 6 bases and J by 6 bases, with 8 bases between the two germline ends. Germline lookup yields CDR1 SNHLY and CDR2 FYNNEI. The CDR3 DNA is TGTGCCAGCAGGTGGCTGGCTGAAGCTTTCTTT. It translates to CASRWLAEAFF.

The J gene is TRBJ2-5, the V gene TRBV5-4; 9 bases align to TRBD1. Looked up from germline, CDR1 is SGHNT and CDR2 is YYREEE (reference sequence). The CDR3 is made up of 14 amino acids. V gave up 4 bases and J gave up 2 bases; unmatched junction bases: 3. CDR3 residues: CASSTTGGQETQYF. CDR3 nucleotides: TGTGCCAGCAGCACGACAGGGGGACAAGAGACCCAGTACTTC.

This clone was seen a single time. The V and J genes are TRBV6-1 and TRBJ2-7, with D uncertain. V lost 3 bases and J lost 2, with 8 bases in between. The CDR3 spans 13 residues. The germline CDR1 and CDR2 sequences are MNHNS and SASEGT. The CDR3 DNA follows: TGTGCCAGCAGTGATTGGGGTACCTACGAGCAGTACTTC. Its translation is CASSDWGTYEQYF.

J is TRBJ2-7 and V is TRBV27; TRBD1 might be the D (6 bases). V lost 2 bases to trimming and J lost 6 bases, with 14 bases between them. This CDR3 spans 14 amino acids. Per germline, CDR1 MNHEY and CDR2 SMNVEV (reference sequence). CDR3 in amino acids: CASSLGQGTSEQYF. The CDR3 DNA sequence: TGTGCCAGCAGTTTAGGCCAGGGGACATCCGAGCAGTACTTC.

This clone is a singleton in its sample. This chain joins TRBV5-6 and TRBJ2-2, with 7 bases identical to TRBD2. V lost 3 bases to trimming and J lost 2 bases; unmatched junction nucleotides: 7. The CDR3 has 16 residues. Looked up from germline, CDR1 is SGHDT and CDR2 is YYEEEE. The CDR3 reads CASSWARLANTGELFF. Here the CDR3 DNA reads TGTGCCAGCAGCTGGGCCAGACTAGCAAACACCGGGGAGCTGTTTTTT.

This chain connects TRBV6-5 to TRBJ2-7; D call uncertain. This CDR3 is 15 amino acids long. The ends were cut back, 0 bases at V and 3 bases at J, with 12 bases in the middle. Germline CDR1 reads MNHEY; CDR2 reads SVGAGI. The CDR3 nucleotides are TGTGCCAGCAGTTACTCGATACCCCAATACTACGAGCAGTACTTC. It encodes CASSYSIPQYYEQYF.

This chain joins TRBV4-3 and TRBJ2-1; D call uncertain. This CDR3 region has 18 residues. CDR1 LGHNA and CDR2 YSLEER come from the germline V gene. V lost 1 base to trimming and J lost 4 bases, with 20 bases between them. CDR3 amino acids: CASSQVTPAQAAYNEQFF. CDR3 coding DNA: TGCGCCAGCAGCCAAGTTACCCCGGCCCAGGCTGCTTACAATGAGCAGTTCTTC.

The V and J genes are TRBV4-2 and TRBJ2-7; the D is unclear. Germline values: CDR1 LGHNA, CDR2 YNFKEQ. Trimming took 0 bases from V and 2 from J, leaving 14 bases between them. The CDR3 sequence is 16 residues long. The CDR3 loop reads CASSQEFPNPTYEQYF. CDR3 nucleotide sequence: TGTGCCAGCAGCCAAGAATTCCCCAACCCCACCTACGAGCAGTACTTC.

The J gene is TRBJ2-3, the V gene TRBV27, with 13 bases fitting TRBD2. The germline gives CDR1 MNHEY, CDR2 SMNVEV (reference sequence). This CDR3 region has 15 residues. V shed 5 bases, J shed 3 bases, and the junction held 2 bases outside the gene matches. The CDR3 sequence: CASSGGLAGTDTQYF. The CDR3 nucleotides read TGTGCCAGCAGTGGGGGACTAGCGGGGACAGATACGCAGTATTTT.

The CDR3 DNA sequence: TGTGCCACCGGGAGCTTGGAGACAGGGGTTCGTGAGCAGTACTTC. Its translation: CATGSLETGVREQYF. The chain recombines TRBV15 with TRBJ2-7, with TRBD1 matching over 8 bases. This CDR3 has 15 residues. Germline values: CDR1 LNHNV, CDR2 YYDKDF (reference sequence). Trimming at V came to 8 bases and at J to 7 bases, leaving 16 bases not matched to a gene.

CDR3 sequence: CASSLALTGWENEQYF. In DNA form, the CDR3 reads TGTGCCAGCAGCTTAGCCCTGACAGGGTGGGAAAACGAGCAGTACTTC. The chain couples TRBV7-9 to TRBJ2-7; 7 nucleotides match TRBD1. Germline CDR1 SEHNR, CDR2 FQNEAQ (reference sequence). The CDR3 extends over 16 amino acids. With V trimmed by 0 bases and J by 5 bases, 10 bases remained unmatched. Together with reference TRBV7-9 and TRBJ2-7, the CDR3 gives the full variable domain: DTGVSQNPRHKITKRGQNVTFRCDPISEHNRLYWYRQTLGQGPEFLTYFQNEAQLEKSRLLSDRFSAERPKGSFSTLEIQRTEQGDSAMYLCASSLALTGWENEQYFGPGTRLTVT.

V is TRBV11-2 and J is TRBJ2-7; maybe TRBD1 (5 bases). Trimming took off 4 bases at V and 0 bases at J, with 13 bases between the two ends. This CDR3 is 15 amino acids long. Germline CDR1 and CDR2: SGHAT and FQNNGV. The CDR3 region has the DNA TGTGCCAGCAGCTCTCCTCACAGGCTCTCCTACGAGCAGTACTTC. As protein: CASSSPHRLSYEQYF.

The chain employs TRBV27 and TRBJ1-6; 8 bases are shared with TRBD1. Germline V gene lookup returns CDR1 MNHEY and CDR2 SMNVEV (reference sequence). The trim removed 5 bases at V and 10 bases at J, leaving 7 bases unmatched. The length of the CDR3 is 14 residues. CDR3 amino acids: CASSRGQGSSPLHF. For the CDR3, the DNA is TGTGCCAGCAGTCGCGGACAGGGCAGCTCACCCCTCCACTTT.